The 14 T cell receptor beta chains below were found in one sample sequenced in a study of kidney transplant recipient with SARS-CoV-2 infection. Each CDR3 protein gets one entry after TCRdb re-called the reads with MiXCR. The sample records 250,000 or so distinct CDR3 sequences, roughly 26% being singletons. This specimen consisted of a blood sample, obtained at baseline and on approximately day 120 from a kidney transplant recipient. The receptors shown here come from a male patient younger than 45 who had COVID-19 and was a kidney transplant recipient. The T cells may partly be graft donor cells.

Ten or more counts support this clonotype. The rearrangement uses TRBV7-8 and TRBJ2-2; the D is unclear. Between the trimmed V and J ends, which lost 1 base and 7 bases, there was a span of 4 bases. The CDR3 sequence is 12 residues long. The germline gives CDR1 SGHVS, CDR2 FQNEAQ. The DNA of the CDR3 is TGTGCCAGCAGCTTAGAAATCGGGGAGCTGTTTTTT. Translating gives CASSLEIGELFF.

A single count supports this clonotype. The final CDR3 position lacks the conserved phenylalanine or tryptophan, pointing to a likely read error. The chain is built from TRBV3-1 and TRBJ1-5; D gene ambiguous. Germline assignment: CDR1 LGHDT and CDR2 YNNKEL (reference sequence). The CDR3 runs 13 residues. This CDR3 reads CASSRNPIGPQHL. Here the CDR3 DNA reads TGCGCCAGCAGCCGGAACCCAATTGGGCCCCAGCATCTT.

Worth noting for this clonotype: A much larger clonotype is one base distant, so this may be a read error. CDR3 in amino acids: CSARDLMGDSGRILREQLF. DNA for the CDR3: TGCAGTGCTAGAGATCTTATGGGTGATAGCGGGAGGATACTTAGGGAGCAGCTCTTC. V is TRBV20-1 and J is TRBJ2-1; 10 bases align to TRBD2. The CDR3 extends over 19 amino acids. Germline lookup yields CDR1 DFQATT and CDR2 SNEGSKA (reference sequence).

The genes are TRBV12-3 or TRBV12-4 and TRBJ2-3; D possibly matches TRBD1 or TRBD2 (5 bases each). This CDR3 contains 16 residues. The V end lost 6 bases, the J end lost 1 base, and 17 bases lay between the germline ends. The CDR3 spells CASSPLPGARTDTQYF. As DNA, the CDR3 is TGTGCCAGCAGCCCCCTCCCCGGGGCTCGCACAGATACGCAGTATTTT.

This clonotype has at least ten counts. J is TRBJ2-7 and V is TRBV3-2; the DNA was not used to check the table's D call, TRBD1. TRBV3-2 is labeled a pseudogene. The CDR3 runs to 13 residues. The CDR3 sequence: CASSQGQGGEQYV. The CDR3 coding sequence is TGTGCCAGCAGCCAGGGACAGGGAGGCGAGCAGTACGTC.

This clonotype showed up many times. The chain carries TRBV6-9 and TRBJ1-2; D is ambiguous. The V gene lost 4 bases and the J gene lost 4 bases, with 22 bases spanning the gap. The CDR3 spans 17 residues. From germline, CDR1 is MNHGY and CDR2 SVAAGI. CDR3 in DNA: TGTGCCAGCAGTTTGGACCCGCCTTACGGAAAGACCTATGGCTACACCTTC. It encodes CASSLDPPYGKTYGYTF.

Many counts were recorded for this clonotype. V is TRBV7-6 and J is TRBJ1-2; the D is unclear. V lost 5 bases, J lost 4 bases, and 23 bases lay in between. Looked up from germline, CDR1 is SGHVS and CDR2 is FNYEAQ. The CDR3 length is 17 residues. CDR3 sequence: CASSHKSESRKTYGYTF. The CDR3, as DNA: TGTGCCAGCAGCCACAAGAGTGAATCTCGAAAGACCTATGGCTACACCTTC.

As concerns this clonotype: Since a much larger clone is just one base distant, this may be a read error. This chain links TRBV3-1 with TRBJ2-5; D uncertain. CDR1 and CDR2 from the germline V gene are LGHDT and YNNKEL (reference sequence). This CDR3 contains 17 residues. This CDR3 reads CASSVRSPISFSETQCF. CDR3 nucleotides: TGTGCCAGCAGCGTGAGAAGTCCCATTTCTTTCTCTGAGACCCAGTGCTTC.

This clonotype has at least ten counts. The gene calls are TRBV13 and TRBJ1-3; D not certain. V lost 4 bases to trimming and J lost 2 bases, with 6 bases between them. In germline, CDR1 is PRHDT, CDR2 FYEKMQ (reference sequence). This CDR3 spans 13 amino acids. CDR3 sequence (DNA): TGTGCCAGCAGCTCATCGGCTGGAAACACCATATATTTT. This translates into CASSSSAGNTIYF.

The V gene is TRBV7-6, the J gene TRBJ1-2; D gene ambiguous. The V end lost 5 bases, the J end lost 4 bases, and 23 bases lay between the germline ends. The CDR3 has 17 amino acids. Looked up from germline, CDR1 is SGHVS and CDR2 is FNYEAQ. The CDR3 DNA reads TGTGCCAGCAGCCATCAAGGTGGATCTCGAAAGACCTATGGCTACACCTTC. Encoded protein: CASSHQGGSRKTYGYTF. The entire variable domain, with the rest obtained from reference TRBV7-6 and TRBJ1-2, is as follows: GAGVSQSPRYKVTKRGQDVALRCDPISGHVSLYWYRQALGQGPEFLTYFNYEAQQDKSGLPNDRFSAERPEGSISTLTIQRTEQRDSAMYRCASSHQGGSRKTYGYTFGSGTRLTVV.

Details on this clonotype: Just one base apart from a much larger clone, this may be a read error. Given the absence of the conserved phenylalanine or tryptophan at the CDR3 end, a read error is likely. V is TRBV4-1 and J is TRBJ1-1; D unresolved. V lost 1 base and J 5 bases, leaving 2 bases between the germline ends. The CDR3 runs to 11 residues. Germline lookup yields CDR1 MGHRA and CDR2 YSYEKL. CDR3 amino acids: CASSQGTEAFS. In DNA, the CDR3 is TGCGCCAGCAGCCAAGGGACTGAAGCTTTCTCT.

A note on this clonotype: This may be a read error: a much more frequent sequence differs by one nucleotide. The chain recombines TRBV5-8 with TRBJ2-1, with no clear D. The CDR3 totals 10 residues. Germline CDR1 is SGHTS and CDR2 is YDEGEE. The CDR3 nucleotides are TGTGCCAGCAGCCGCAATGAGCGGTTCTTC. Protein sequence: CASSRNERFF.

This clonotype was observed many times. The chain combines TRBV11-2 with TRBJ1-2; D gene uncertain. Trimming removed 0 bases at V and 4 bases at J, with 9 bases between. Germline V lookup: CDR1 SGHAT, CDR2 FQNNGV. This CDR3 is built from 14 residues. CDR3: CASSLDLGSYGYTF. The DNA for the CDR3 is TGTGCCAGCAGCTTAGATCTCGGTTCCTATGGCTACACCTTC.

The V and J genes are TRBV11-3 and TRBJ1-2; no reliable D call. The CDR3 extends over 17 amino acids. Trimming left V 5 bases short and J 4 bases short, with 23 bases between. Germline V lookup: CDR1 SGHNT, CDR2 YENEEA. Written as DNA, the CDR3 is TGTGCCAGCAGCCCGTTAAGCGATCTCGGAAAGACCTATGGCTACACCTTC. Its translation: CASSPLSDLGKTYGYTF.